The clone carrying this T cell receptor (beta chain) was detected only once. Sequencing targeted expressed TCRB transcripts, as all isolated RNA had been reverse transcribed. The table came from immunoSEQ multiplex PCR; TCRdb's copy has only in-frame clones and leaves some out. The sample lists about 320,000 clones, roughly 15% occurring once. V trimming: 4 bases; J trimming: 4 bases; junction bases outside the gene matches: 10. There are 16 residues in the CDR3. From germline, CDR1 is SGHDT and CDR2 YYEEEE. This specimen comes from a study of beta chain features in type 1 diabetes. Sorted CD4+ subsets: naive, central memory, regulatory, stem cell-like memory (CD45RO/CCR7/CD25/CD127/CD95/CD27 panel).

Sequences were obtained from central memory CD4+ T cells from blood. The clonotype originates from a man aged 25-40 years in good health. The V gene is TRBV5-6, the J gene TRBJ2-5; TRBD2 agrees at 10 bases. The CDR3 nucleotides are TGTGCCAGCAGCCAACTGAGCGGGAGGGCCAGAGAGACCCAGTACTTC. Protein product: CASSQLSGRARETQYF. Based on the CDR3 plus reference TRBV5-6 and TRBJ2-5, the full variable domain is DAGVTQSPTHLIKTRGQQVTLRCSPKSGHDTVSWYQQALGQGPQFIFQYYEEEERQRGNFPDRFSGHQFPNYSSELNVNALLLGDSALYLCASSQLSGRARETQYFGPGTRLLVL.